Listed here are 8 T cell receptor beta chains from one sample, sequenced in a study of human T cells and chemical hapten exposure. MiXCR was run by TCRdb on the RACE reads, yielding one entry per CDR3 protein. The sample records fewer than 150,000 distinct CDR3 sequences, roughly 14% being singletons. Stated time point: pre-sensitization, week 0. The treatment: therapeutic diphenylcyclopropenone sensitization with weekly scalp DPC. Sequenced material: whole blood, taken in connection with sensitization to the hapten diphenylcyclopropenone (DPC). The receptors derive from a woman between 18 and 29 years old with alopecia areata. Some clones in this sample may be carry-over from other donors' samples.

V and J are TRBV29-1 and TRBJ1-2; D gene unclear. CDR3 size: 12 residues. CDR1 and CDR2 (germline): SQVTM, ANQGSEA. Trimming pared 5 bases from V and 0 bases from J, leaving 7 bases between. The CDR3 region has the DNA TGCAGCGTTCTCCAGTCTAACTATGGCTACACCTTC. This translates into CSVLQSNYGYTF.

The V gene is TRBV7-8, the J gene TRBJ1-2; no firm D call. CDR1 and CDR2 (germline): SGHVS, FQNEAQ. There are 16 residues in the CDR3. Trimming cost V 1 base and J 2 bases, with 14 bases left between them. CDR3 bases: TGTGCCAGCAGCTTAGGGTTAGCAAAAGGAAACTATGGCTACACCTTC. It specifies CASSLGLAKGNYGYTF.

This clonotype was seen a few times. The rearrangement joins TRBV7-2 to TRBJ2-1; tentatively, D is TRBD2 (6 bases). The CDR3 is made up of 17 amino acids. Germline-derived CDR1 and CDR2 are SGHTA and FQGNSA. V was trimmed by 6 bases and J by 0 bases, leaving 18 bases between them. CDR3 loop: CASRSPGLRSSYNEQFF. The CDR3 bases are TGTGCCAGCAGGAGTCCGGGACTTCGCAGCTCCTACAATGAGCAGTTCTTC.

This clonotype has just a few counts. The chain couples TRBV20-1 to TRBJ2-2, with TRBD2 as a possible D gene (5 bases). Germline V gives CDR1 DFQATT, CDR2 SNEGSKA (reference sequence). The CDR3 sequence is 16 residues long. Trimming cost V 3 bases and J 3 bases, with 17 bases left between them. As DNA, the CDR3 is TGCAGTGCTAGGGTCCCGGGGATGAGCTACACCGGGGAGCTGTTTTTT. Translation gives CSARVPGMSYTGELFF.

This clonotype showed up many times. The rearrangement uses TRBV28 and TRBJ1-6; unclear D gene. Trimming removed 3 bases from V and 1 base from J, with 7 bases in between. The CDR3 runs to 15 residues. Germline CDR1 and CDR2: MDHEN and SYDVKM. This CDR3 is CASSFSRSYNSPLHF. CDR3 nucleotides: TGTGCCAGCAGTTTTAGTAGGTCCTATAATTCACCCCTCCACTTT.

This clonotype was recorded a few times. The chain uses TRBV4-3 and TRBJ2-7; D ambiguous. Looked up from germline, CDR1 is LGHNA and CDR2 is YSLEER. CDR3 length equals 15 residues. Trimming cost V 1 base and J 3 bases, with 13 bases left between them. DNA for the CDR3: TGCGCCAGCAGCCAAGCGCCGACGGACGTCTACGAGCAGTACTTC. Protein sequence: CASSQAPTDVYEQYF.

The V gene is TRBV27, the J gene TRBJ1-4, with a possible D match to TRBD1 (6 bases). Germline loops: CDR1 MNHEY, CDR2 SMNVEV (reference sequence). The V and J ends lost 5 bases and 10 bases respectively, with 23 bases between them. The CDR3 totals 16 residues. This chain's CDR3 is CASSTDKGGGLRKLFF. In DNA form, the CDR3 reads TGTGCCAGCAGTACAGACAAAGGGGGGGGCTTACGAAAACTGTTTTTT. The complete variable domain, with remaining parts taken from reference TRBV27 and TRBJ1-4, reads EAQVTQNPRYLITVTGKKLTVTCSQNMNHEYMSWYRQDPGLGLRQIYYSMNVEVTDKGDVPEGYKVSRKEKRNFPLILESPSPNQTSLYFCASSTDKGGGLRKLFFGSGTQLSVL.

This clonotype was found many times. CDR3 bases: TGTGCCAGCAGCTTAGATGGTATCGGGAACCCTAGAGGAAACACCATATATTTT. This encodes CASSLDGIGNPRGNTIYF. The chain links TRBV7-2 to TRBJ1-3, with D hard to call. Germline loops: CDR1 SGHTA, CDR2 FQGNSA. CDR3 length equals 18 residues. Trimming removed 1 base at V and 4 bases at J, with 20 bases between. Complete variable domain (other parts from reference TRBV7-2 and TRBJ1-3): GAGVSQSPSNKVTEKGKDVELRCDPISGHTALYWYRQSLGQGLEFLIYFQGNSAPDKSGLPSDRFSAERTGGSVSTLTIQRTQQEDSAVYLCASSLDGIGNPRGNTIYFGEGSWLTVV.